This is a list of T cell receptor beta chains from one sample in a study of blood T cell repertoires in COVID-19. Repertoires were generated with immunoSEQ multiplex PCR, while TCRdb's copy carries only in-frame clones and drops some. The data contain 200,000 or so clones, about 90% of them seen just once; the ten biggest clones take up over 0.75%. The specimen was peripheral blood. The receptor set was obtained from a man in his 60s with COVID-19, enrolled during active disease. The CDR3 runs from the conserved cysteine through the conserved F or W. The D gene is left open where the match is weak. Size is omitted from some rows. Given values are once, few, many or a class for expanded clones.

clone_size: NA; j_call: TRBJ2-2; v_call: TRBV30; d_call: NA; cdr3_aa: CAWSVLSYTGELFF; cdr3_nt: TGTGCCTGGAGTGTACTTTCCTATACCGGGGAGCTGTTTTTT
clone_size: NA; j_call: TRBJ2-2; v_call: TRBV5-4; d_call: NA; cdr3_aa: CASSPRANTGELFF; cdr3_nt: TGTGCCAGCAGCCCGAGGGCCAACACCGGGGAGCTGTTTTTT
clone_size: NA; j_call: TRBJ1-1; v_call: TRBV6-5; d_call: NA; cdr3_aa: CASRIGPAEAFF; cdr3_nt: TGTGCCAGCAGGATTGGGCCAGCTGAAGCTTTCTTT
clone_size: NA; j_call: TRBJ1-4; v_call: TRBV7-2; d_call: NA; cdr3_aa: CASSPGQGTTTNEKLFF; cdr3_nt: TGTGCCAGCAGCCCAGGGCAGGGAACAACAACTAATGAAAAACTGTTTTTT
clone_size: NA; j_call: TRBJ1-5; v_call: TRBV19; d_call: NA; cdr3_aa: CASSIPSGNQPQHF; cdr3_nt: TGTGCCAGTAGTATCCCAAGCGGCAATCAGCCCCAGCATTTT
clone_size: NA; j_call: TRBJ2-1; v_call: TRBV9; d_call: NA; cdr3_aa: CASSVGGTPNNEQFF; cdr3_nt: TGTGCCAGCAGCGTAGGGGGGACTCCTAACAATGAGCAGTTCTTC
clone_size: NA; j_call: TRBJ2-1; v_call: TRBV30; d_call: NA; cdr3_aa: CAWSELNEQFF; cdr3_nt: TGTGCCTGGAGTGAGCTCAATGAGCAGTTCTTC
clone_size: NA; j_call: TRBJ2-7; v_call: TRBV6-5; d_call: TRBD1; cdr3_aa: CASRRTGGYEQYF; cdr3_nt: TGTGCCAGCAGGAGGACAGGGGGTTACGAGCAGTACTTC
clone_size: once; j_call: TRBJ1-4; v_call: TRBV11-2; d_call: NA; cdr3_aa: CASSSEKEGKLFF; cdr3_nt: TGTGCCAGCAGCTCCGAGAAGGAGGGGAAACTGTTTTTT
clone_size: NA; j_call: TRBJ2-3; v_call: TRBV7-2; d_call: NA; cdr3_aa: CASSFRPGDTQYF; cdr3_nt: TGTGCCAGCAGTTTTCGACCCGGGGATACGCAGTATTTT
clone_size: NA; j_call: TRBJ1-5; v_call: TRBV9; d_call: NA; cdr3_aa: CASSASGQPQHF; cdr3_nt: TGTGCCAGCAGCGCATCGGGTCAGCCCCAGCATTTT
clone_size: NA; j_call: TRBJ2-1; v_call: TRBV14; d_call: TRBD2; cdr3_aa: CASSQERLAGVRVGNEQFF; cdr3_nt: TGTGCCAGCAGCCAAGAGAGACTAGCGGGAGTGAGAGTAGGCAATGAGCAGTTCTTC
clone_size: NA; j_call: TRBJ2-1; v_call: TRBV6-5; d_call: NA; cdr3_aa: CASRPRDTNNEQFF; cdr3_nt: TGTGCCAGCAGACCCCGGGACACTAACAATGAGCAGTTCTTC
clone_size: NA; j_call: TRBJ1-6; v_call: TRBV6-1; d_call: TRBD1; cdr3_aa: CASSEGTGGNSPLHF; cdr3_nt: TGTGCCAGCAGTGAGGGGACAGGGGGAAATTCACCCCTCCACTTT
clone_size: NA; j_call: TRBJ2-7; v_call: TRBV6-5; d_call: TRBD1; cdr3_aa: CASSLSRTGNEQYF; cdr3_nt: TGTGCCAGCAGTTTATCACGGACAGGGAACGAGCAGTACTTC
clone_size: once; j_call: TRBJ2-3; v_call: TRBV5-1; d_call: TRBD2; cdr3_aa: CASSILAGGSDTQYF; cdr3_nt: TGCGCCAGCAGCATACTAGCGGGAGGGTCTGATACGCAGTATTTT
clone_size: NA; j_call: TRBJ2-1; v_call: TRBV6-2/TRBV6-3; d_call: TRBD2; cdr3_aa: CASSYPGLAGARGNEQFF; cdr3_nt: TGTGCCAGCAGTTACCCCGGACTAGCGGGAGCCCGGGGGAATGAGCAGTTCTTC
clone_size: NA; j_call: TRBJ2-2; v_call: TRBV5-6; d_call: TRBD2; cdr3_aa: CASSLAGGPDGELFF; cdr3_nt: TGTGCCAGCAGCTTGGCGGGAGGGCCGGACGGGGAGCTGTTTTTT
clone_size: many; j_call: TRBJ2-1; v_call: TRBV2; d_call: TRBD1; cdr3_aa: CASSETVPTGDNEQFF; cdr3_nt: TGTGCCAGCAGTGAGACAGTGCCTACAGGGGACAATGAGCAGTTCTTC
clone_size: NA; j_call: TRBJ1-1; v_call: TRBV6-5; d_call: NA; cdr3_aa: CASKPGLMNTEAFF; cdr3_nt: TGTGCCAGCAAGCCAGGCCTCATGAACACTGAAGCTTTCTTT
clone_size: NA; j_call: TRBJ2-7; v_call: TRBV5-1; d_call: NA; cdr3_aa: CASSLVDSYEQYF; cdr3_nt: TGCGCCAGCAGCTTGGTCGACAGCTACGAGCAGTACTTC
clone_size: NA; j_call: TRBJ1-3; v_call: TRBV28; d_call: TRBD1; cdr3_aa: CASSPWEGGTGNTIYF; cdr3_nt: TGTGCCAGCAGTCCTTGGGAAGGGGGCACTGGAAACACCATATATTTT
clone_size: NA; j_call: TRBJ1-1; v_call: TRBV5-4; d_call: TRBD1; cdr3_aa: CASSRTGGTEAFF; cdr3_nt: TGTGCCAGCAGCCGGACAGGGGGCACTGAAGCTTTCTTT
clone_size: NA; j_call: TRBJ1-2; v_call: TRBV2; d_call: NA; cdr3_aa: CAHSASPNYGYTF; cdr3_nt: TGTGCCCACTCAGCGAGCCCTAACTATGGCTACACCTTC
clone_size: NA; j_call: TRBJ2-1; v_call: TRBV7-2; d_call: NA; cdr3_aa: CASSLARAGNYNEQFF; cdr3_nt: TGTGCCAGCAGCTTAGCTCGAGCGGGCAATTACAATGAGCAGTTCTTC
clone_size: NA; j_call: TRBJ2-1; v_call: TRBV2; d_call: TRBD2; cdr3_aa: CASNLGAGGTYNEQFF; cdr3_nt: TGTGCCAGCAATTTAGGGGCGGGGGGAACCTACAATGAGCAGTTCTTC
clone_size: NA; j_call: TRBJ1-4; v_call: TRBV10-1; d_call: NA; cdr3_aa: CACPGLNEKLFF; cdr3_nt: TGCGCTTGTCCAGGGCTTAATGAAAAACTGTTTTTT
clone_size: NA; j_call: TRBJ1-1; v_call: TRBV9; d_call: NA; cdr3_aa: CASSPAGGSEAFF; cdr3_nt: TGTGCCAGCAGCCCCGCGGGGGGCTCTGAAGCTTTCTTT
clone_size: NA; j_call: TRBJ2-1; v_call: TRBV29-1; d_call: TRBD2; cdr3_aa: CSVTPGRGEQFF; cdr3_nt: TGCAGCGTCACCCCCGGGAGGGGTGAGCAGTTCTTC
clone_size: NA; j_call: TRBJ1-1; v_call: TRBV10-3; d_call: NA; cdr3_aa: CAISGGVNTEAFF; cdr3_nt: TGTGCCATCAGTGGGGGAGTGAACACTGAAGCTTTCTTT
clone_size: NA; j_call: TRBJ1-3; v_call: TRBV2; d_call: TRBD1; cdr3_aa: CASSEEGQGRALPGNTIYF; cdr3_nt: TGTGCCAGCAGTGAAGAGGGACAGGGGCGAGCACTACCTGGAAACACCATATATTTT
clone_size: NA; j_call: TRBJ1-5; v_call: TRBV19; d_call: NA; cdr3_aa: CASTNGAFNQPQHF; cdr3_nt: TGTGCCAGTACCAATGGGGCCTTTAATCAGCCCCAGCATTTT
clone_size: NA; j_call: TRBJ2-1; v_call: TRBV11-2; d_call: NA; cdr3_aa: CASSAGGEQFF; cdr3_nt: TGTGCCAGCAGCGCCGGGGGTGAGCAGTTCTTC
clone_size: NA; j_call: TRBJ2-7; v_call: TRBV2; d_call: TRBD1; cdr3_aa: CASSVGQGADEQYF; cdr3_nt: TGTGCCAGCAGTGTCGGGCAGGGGGCTGACGAGCAGTACTTC
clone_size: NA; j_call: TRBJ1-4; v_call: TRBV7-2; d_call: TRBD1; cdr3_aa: CASSLGHRGSTNEKLFF; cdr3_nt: TGTGCCAGCAGCTTAGGCCACAGGGGTTCCACTAATGAAAAACTGTTTTTT
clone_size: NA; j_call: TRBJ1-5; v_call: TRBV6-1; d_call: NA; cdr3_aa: CASSENSSNQPQHF; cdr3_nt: TGTGCCAGCAGTGAGAACAGTTCGAATCAGCCCCAGCATTTT
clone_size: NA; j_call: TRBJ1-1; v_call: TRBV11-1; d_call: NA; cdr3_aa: CASSLGGIQGLSAFF; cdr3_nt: TGTGCCAGCAGCTTAGGAGGGATACAGGGTCTTTCGGCTTTCTTT
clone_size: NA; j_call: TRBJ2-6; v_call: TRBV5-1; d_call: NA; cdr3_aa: CASSLRGMISGANVLTF; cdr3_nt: TGCGCCAGCAGCTTGCGGGGAATGATCTCTGGGGCCAACGTCCTGACTTTC
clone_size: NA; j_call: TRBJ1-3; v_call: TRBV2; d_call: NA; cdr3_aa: CASSDRAVGNTIYF; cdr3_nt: TGTGCCAGCAGTGACAGGGCCGTAGGAAACACCATATATTTT
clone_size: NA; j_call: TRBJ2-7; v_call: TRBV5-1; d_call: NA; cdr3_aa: CASSRDTPPYEQYF; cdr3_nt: TGCGCCAGCAGCCGGGACACCCCCCCCTACGAGCAGTACTTC
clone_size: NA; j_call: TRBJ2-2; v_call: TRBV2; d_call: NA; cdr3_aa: CATRQAVNTGELFF; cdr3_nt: TGTGCCACCCGACAGGCGGTGAACACCGGGGAGCTGTTTTTT
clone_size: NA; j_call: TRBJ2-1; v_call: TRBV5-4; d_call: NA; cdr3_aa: CASSPRRAAGFSSYNEQFF; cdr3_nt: TGTGCCAGCAGCCCGCGAAGGGCAGCGGGCTTTAGCTCCTACAATGAGCAGTTCTTC
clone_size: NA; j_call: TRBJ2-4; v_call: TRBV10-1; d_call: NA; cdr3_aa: CASSEGTPINIQYF; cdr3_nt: TGCGCCAGCAGTGAGGGCACCCCGATAAACATTCAGTACTTC
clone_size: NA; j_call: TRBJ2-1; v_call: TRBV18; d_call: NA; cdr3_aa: CASSPEVLSSSYNEQFF; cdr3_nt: TGTGCCAGCTCACCAGAGGTCCTTTCGAGCTCCTACAATGAGCAGTTCTTC
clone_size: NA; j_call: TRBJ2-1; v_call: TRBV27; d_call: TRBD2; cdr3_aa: CASSFGTSGRSEQFF; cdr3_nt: TGTGCCAGCAGTTTCGGGACTAGCGGGAGGTCTGAGCAGTTCTTC
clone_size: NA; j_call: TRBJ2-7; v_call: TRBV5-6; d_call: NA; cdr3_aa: CASSFQRSSYEQYF; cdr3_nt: TGTGCCAGCAGCTTTCAGCGGAGCTCCTACGAGCAGTACTTC
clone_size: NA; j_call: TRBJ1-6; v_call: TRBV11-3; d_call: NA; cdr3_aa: CASSWDINSPLHF; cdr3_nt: TGTGCCAGCAGCTGGGACATTAATTCACCCCTCCACTTT
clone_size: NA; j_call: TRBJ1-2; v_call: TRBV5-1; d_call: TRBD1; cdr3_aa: CASSLPRQGPETRYGYTF; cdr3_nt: TGCGCCAGCAGCTTACCTCGACAGGGCCCAGAAACTCGCTATGGCTACACCTTC
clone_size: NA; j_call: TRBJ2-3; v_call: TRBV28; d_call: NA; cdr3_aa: CASSFRRRATDTQYF; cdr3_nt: TGTGCCAGCAGTTTTCGCCGGAGGGCCACAGATACGCAGTATTTT
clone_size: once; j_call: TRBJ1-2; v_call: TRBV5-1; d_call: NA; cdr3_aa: CASSLATGYGYTF; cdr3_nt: TGCGCCAGCAGCTTAGCGACAGGCTATGGCTACACCTTC
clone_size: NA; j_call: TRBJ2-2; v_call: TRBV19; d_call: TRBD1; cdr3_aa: CASTPRGQGNTGELFF; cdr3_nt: TGTGCCAGTACTCCGAGGGGACAGGGGAACACCGGGGAGCTGTTTTTT
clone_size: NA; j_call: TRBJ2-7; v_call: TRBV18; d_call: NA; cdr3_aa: CASSPRQAYEQYF; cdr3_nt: TGTGCCAGCTCACCACGACAGGCCTACGAGCAGTACTTC
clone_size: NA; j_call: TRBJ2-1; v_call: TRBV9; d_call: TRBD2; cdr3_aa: CASSVVGRYDNEQFF; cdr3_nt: TGTGCCAGCAGCGTAGTCGGGAGGTATGACAATGAGCAGTTCTTC